This T cell receptor (beta chain) stems from a study of regulatory T cells in long-lasting Graves disease. The V segment lost 3 bases and the J segment 3 bases; nucleotides outside the gene matches: 4. The CDR3 loop spans 14 amino acids. CDR1 and CDR2 (germline): SEHNR, FQNEAQ (reference sequence). With iRepertoire HTBI primers and Arm-PCR of CDR3 regions, TCR beta libraries were built. TCRdb used MiXCR to reprocess the multiplex PCR reads, holding one entry per CDR3 protein. The sample has about 540,000 distinct CDR3 sequences; 13% are singletons. Time point noted: newly diagnosed GD, antithyroid drugs for less than 3 months. RNA extracted from PBMCs served as the sequencing template. The same sample was also used in a study of T cells in Graves' hyperthyroidism and ophthalmopathy.

The clonotype was recovered from a man aged 30-40 years with Graves disease. This specimen consisted of peripheral blood mononuclear cells (PBMCs), obtained at new diagnosis, from a patient treated with antithyroid drugs. The chain links TRBV7-9 to TRBJ1-1; the match to TRBD1 covers 7 bases. CDR3: CASSLEGADTEAFF. In nucleotides, the CDR3 is TGTGCCAGCAGCTTGGAGGGGGCGGACACTGAAGCTTTCTTT.